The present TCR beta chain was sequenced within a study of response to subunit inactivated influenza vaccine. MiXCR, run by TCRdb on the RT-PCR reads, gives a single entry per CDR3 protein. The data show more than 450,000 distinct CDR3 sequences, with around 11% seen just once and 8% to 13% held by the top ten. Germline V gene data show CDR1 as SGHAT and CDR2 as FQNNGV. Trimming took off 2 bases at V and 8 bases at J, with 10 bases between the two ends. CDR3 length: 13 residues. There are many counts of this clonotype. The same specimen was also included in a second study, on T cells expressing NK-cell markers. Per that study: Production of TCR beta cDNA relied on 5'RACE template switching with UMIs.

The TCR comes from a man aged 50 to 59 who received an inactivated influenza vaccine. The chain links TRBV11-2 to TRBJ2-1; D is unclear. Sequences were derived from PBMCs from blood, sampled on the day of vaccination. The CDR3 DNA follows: TGTGCCAGCAGCTTAACGCCGGGCGATGAGCAGTTCTTC. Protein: CASSLTPGDEQFF.